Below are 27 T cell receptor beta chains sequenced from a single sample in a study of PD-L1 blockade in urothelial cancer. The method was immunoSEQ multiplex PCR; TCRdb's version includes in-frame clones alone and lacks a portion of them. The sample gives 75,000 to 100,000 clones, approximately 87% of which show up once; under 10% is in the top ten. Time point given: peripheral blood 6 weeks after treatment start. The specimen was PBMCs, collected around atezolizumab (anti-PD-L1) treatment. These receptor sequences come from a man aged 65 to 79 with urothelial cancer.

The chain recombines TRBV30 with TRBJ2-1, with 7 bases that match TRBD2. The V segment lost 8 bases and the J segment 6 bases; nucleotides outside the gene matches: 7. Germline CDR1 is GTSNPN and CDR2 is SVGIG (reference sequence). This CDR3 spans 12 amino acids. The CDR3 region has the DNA TGTGCCGTTACCCTAGCGGTCAATGAGCAGTTCTTC. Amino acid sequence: CAVTLAVNEQFF. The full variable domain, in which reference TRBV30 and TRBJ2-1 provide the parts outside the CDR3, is SQTIHQWPATLVQPVGSPLSLECTVEGTSNPNLYWYRQAAGRGLQLLFYSVGIGQISSEVPQNLSASRPQDRQFILSSKKLLLSDSGFYLCAVTLAVNEQFFGPGTRLTVL.

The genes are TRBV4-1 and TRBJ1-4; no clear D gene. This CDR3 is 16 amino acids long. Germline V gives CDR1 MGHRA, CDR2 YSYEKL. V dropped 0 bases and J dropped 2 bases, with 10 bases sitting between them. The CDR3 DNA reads TGCGCCAGCAGCCAAGATGGAGTGGAGACTAATGAAAAACTGTTTTTT. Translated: CASSQDGVETNEKLFF.

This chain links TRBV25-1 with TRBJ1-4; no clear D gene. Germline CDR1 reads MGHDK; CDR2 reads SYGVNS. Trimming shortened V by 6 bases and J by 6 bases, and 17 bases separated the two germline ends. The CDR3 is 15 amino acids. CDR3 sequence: CASSDRRTFDEKLFF. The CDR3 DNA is TGTGCCAGCAGCGACCGTAGGACTTTCGATGAAAAACTGTTTTTT.

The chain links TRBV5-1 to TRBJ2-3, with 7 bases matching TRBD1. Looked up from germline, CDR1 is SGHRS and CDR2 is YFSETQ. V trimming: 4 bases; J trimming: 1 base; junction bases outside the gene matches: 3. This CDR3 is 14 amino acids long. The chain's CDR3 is CASSDTGGTDTQYF. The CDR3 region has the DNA TGCGCCAGCAGCGACACAGGGGGCACAGATACGCAGTATTTT.

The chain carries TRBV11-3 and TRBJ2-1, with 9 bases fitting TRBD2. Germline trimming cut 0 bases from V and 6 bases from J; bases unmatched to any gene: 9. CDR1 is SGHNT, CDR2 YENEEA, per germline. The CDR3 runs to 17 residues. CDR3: CASSLDNAAGGLNEQFF. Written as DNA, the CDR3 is TGTGCCAGCAGCTTAGATAATGCAGCGGGGGGTCTCAATGAGCAGTTCTTC.

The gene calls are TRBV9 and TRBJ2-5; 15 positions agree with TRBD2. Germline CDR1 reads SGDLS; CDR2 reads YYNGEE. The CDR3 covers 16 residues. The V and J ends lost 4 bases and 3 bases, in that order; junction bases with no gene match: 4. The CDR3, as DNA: TGTGCCAGCAGCCCCCGGACTAGCGGGGGGGAAGAGACCCAGTACTTC. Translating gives CASSPRTSGGEETQYF.

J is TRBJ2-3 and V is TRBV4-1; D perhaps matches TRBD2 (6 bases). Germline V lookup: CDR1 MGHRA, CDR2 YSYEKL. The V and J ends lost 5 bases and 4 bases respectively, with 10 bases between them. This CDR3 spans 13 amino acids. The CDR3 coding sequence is TGCGCCAGCAGCATGGGCGGGGCAGATACGCAGTATTTT. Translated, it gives CASSMGGADTQYF.

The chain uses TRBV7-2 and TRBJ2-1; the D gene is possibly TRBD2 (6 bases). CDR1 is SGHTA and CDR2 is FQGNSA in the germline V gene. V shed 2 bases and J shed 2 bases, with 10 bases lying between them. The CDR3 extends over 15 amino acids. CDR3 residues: CASSLIADAYNEQFF. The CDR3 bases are TGTGCCAGCAGCTTAATAGCGGATGCCTACAATGAGCAGTTCTTC.

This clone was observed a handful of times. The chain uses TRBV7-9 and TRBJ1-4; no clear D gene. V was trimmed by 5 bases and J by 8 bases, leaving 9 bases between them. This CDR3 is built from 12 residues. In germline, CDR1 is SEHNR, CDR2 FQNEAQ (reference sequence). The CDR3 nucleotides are TGTGCCAGCAGCCCCGACACCGAAAAACTGTTTTTT. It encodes CASSPDTEKLFF.

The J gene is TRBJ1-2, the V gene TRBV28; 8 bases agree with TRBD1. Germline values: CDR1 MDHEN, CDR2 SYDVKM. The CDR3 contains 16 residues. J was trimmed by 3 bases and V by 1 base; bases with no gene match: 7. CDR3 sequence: CASSLLDRVVDYGYTF. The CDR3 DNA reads TGTGCCAGCAGTTTATTGGACAGGGTGGTAGACTATGGCTACACCTTC.

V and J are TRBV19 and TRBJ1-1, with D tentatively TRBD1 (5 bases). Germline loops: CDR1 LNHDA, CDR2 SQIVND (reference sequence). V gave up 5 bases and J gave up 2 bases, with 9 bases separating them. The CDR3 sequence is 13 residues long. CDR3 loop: CASSQGVNTEAFF. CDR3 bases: TGTGCCAGTAGTCAGGGTGTTAACACTGAAGCTTTCTTT.

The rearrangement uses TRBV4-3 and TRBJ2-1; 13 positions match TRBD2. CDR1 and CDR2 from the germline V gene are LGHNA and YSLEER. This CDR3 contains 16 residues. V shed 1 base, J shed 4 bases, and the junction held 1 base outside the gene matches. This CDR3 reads CASSQGLAGGYNEQFF. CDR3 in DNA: TGCGCCAGCAGCCAAGGACTAGCGGGAGGTTACAATGAGCAGTTCTTC.

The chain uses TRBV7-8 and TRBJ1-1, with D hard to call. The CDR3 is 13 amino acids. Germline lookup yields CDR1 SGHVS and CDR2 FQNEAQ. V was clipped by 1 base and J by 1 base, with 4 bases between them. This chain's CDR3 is CASSLGANTEAFF. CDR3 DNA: TGTGCCAGCAGCTTAGGGGCGAACACTGAAGCTTTCTTT.

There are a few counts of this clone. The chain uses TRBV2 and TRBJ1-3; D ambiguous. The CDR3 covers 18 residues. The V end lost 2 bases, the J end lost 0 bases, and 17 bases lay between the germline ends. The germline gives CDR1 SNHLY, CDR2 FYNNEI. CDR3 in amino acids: CASSEIRGVSSSGNTIYF. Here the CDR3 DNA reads TGTGCCAGCAGTGAAATTCGGGGAGTCTCGAGCTCTGGAAACACCATATATTTT.

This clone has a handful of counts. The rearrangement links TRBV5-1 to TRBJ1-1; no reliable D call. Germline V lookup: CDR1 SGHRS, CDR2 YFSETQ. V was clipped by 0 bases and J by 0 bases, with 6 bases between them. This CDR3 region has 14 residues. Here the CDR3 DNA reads TGCGCCAGCAGCTTGGAAGCCATGAACACTGAAGCTTTCTTT. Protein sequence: CASSLEAMNTEAFF. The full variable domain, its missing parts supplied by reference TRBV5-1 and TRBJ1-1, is KAGVTQTPRYLIKTRGQQVTLSCSPISGHRSVSWYQQTPGQGLQFLFEYFSETQRNKGNFPGRFSGRQFSNSRSEMNVSTLELGDSALYLCASSLEAMNTEAFFGQGTRLTVV.

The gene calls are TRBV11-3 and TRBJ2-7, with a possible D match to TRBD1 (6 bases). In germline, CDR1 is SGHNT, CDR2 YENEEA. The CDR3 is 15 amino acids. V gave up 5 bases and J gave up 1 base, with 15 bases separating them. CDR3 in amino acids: CASSPRTDTSYEQYF. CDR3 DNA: TGTGCCAGCAGCCCCCGGACAGATACTTCCTACGAGCAGTACTTC.

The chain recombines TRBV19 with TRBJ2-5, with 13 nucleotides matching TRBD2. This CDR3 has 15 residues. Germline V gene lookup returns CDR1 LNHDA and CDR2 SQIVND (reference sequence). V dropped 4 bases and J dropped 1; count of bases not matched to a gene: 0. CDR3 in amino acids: CASSRLAGGQETQYF. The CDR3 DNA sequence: TGTGCCAGTAGTAGACTAGCGGGGGGCCAAGAGACCCAGTACTTC.

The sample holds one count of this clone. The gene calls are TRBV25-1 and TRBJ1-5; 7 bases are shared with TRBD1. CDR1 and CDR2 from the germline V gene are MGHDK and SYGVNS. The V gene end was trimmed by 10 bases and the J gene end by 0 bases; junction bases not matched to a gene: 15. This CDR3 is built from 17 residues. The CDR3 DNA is TGTGCCAACCTTTCGCCCGGGACAGACCTTAGCAATCAGCCCCAGCATTTT. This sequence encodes CANLSPGTDLSNQPQHF.

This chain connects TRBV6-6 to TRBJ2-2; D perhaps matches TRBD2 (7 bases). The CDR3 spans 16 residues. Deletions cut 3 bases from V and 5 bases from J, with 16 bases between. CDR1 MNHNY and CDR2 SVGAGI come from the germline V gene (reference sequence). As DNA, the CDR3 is TGTGCCAGCAGTTATAATGGGGGAGGGGGGACCGGGGAGCTGTTTTTT. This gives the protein CASSYNGGGGTGELFF.

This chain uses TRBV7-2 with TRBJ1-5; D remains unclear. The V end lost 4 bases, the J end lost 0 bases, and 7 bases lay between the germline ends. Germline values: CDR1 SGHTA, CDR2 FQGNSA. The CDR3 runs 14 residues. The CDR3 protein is CASSSDISNQPQHF. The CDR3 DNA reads TGTGCCAGCAGCTCCGACATTAGCAATCAGCCCCAGCATTTT.

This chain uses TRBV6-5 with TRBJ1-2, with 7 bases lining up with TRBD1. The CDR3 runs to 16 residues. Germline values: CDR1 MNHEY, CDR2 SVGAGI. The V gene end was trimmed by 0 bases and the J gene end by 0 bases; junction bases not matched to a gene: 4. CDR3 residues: CASSYSRQGPNYGYTF. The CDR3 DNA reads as TGTGCCAGCAGTTACTCGAGACAGGGCCCTAACTATGGCTACACCTTC.

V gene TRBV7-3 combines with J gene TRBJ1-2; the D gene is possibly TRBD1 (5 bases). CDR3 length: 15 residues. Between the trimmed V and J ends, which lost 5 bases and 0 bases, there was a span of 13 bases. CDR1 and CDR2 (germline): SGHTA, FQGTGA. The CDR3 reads CASSPGSSANYGYTF. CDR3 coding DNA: TGTGCCAGCAGCCCAGGGTCCTCAGCTAACTATGGCTACACCTTC.

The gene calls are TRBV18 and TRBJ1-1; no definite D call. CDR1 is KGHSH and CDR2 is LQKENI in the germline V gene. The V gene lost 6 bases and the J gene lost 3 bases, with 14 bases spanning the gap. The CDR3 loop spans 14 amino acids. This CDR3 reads CASSPRSSDTEAFF. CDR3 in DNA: TGTGCCAGCTCTCCTCGTTCCTCGGACACTGAAGCTTTCTTT. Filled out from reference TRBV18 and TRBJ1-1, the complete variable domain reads NAGVMQNPRHLVRRRGQEARLRCSPMKGHSHVYWYRQLPEEGLKFMVYLQKENIIDESGMPKERFSAEFPKEGPSILRIQQVVRGDSAAYFCASSPRSSDTEAFFGQGTRLTVV.

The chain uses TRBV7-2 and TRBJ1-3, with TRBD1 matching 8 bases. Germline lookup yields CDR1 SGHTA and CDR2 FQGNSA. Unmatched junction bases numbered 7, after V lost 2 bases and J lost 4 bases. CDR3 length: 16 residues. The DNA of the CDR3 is TGTGCCAGCAGCTTACAGGGACAGGAGGCCGGAAACACCATATATTTT. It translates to CASSLQGQEAGNTIYF.

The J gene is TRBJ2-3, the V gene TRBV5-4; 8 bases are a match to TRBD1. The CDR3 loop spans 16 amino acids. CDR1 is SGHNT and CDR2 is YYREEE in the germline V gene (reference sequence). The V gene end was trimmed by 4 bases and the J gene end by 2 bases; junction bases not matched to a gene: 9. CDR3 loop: CASSTGQGTLTDTQYF. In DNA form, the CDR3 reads TGTGCCAGCAGCACTGGACAGGGCACCCTCACAGATACGCAGTATTTT.

The CDR3 sequence: CASSRPGGETQYF. Written as DNA, the CDR3 is TGTGCCAGCAGTCGTCCCGGGGGAGAGACCCAGTACTTC. The V call is TRBV11-2, the J call TRBJ2-5, with TRBD2 as a possible D gene (6 bases). Trimming pared 6 bases from V and 4 bases from J, leaving 12 bases between. Germline V gives CDR1 SGHAT, CDR2 FQNNGV. The CDR3 length is 13 residues.

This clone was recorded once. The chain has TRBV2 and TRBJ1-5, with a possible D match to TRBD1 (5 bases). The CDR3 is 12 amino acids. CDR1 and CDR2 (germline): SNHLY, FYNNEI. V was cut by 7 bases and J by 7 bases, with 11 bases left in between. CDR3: CASNFREQPQHF. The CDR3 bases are TGTGCCAGCAATTTCAGGGAACAGCCCCAGCATTTT.